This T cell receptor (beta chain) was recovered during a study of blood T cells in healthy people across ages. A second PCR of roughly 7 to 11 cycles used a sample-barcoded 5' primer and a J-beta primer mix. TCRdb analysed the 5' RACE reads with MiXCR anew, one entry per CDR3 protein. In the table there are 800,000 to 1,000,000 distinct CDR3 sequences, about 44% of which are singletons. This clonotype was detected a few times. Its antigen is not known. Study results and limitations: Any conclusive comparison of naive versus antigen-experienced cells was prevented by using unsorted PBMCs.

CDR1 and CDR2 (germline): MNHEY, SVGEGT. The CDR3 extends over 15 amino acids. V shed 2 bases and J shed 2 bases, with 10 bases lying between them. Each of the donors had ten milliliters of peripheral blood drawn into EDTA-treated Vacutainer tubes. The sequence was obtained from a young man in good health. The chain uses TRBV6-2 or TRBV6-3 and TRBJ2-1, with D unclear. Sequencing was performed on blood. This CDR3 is CASSYDRSAYNEQFF. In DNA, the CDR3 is TGTGCCAGCAGTTACGATCGGTCCGCCTACAATGAGCAGTTCTTC.